This TCR beta chain was profiled in a study of T cell changes during pregnancy in multiple sclerosis. Clones were read by immunoSEQ multiplex PCR, and TCRdb kept only the in-frame ones, dropping some. Among 35,000 to 45,000 clones listed, approximately 91% were seen once. This clone is a singleton in its sample. The CDR3 covers 15 residues. In germline, CDR1 is SGHKS, CDR2 YYEKEE (reference sequence). V shed 4 bases, J shed 3 bases, and the junction held 6 bases outside the gene matches. The chain couples TRBV5-5 to TRBJ1-4; TRBD1 matches 7 bases. This TCR derives from a female donor with multiple sclerosis, enrolled in a pregnancy study. The sample in question was CD8+ T cells from peripheral blood mononuclear cells, obtained in the first trimester of pregnancy. Written as DNA, the CDR3 is TGTGCCAGCAGCAGGGCCGGGACAGCTAATGAAAAACTGTTTTTT. It codes for CASSRAGTANEKLFF.